Each of the 14 T cell receptor beta chains below was sequenced from the same sample in a study of blood T cell repertoires in COVID-19 (dated by TCRdb to the early 2020s). Library generation was performed with the immunoSEQ multiplex PCR assay. Not all clones reach the TCRdb copy of this immuneACCESS table, which keeps in-frame sequences only. Checked studies attribute under half of the gap to unresolved V genes and leave the rest unexplained. In all, the sample holds 200,000 to 250,000 clones, and 65% to 85% of those were seen once. The ten largest clones represent around 5.2% of the sample. Sequenced material: peripheral blood. These receptor sequences come from a human donor in a cohort sampled during active COVID-19.

This clone was seen only a few times. V gene TRBV30 combines with J gene TRBJ2-5; 10 bases are a match to TRBD2. With 3 bases clipped from V and 5 bases from J, the junction kept 6 bases outside the gene matches. Germline assignment: CDR1 GTSNPN and CDR2 SVGIG (reference sequence). The CDR3 is 14 residues long. The CDR3 coding sequence is TGTGCCTGGAGCGGAGCGGGGGGGCCGGAGACCCAGTACTTC. It is translated as CAWSGAGGPETQYF.

The chain uses TRBV6-5 and TRBJ2-7, with TRBD2 as a possible D gene (6 bases). Germline V lookup: CDR1 MNHEY, CDR2 SVGAGI. This CDR3 has 12 residues. The V end was cut by 9 bases, the J end by 2 bases, with 11 bases between. The CDR3 reads CASGTFAYEQYF. Written as DNA, the CDR3 is TGTGCCAGTGGGACTTTCGCCTACGAGCAGTACTTC.

This chain connects TRBV6-5 to TRBJ2-1; tentatively, D is TRBD2 (7 bases). Germline V gene data show CDR1 as MNHEY and CDR2 as SVGAGI. This CDR3 has 12 amino acids. V dropped 5 bases and J dropped 10 bases, with 12 bases sitting between them. The CDR3 region has the DNA TGTGCCAGCAGTATAGGGGGAGGGGAGCAGTTCTTC. Translated: CASSIGGGEQFF.

This chain connects TRBV13 to TRBJ2-5; TRBD1 matches 7 bases. The CDR3 covers 16 residues. V was pared by 0 bases and J by 0 bases, with 4 bases of the junction left unmatched. CDR1 is PRHDT and CDR2 is FYEKMQ in the germline V gene (reference sequence). This CDR3 is CASSLGGQMYQETQYF. CDR3 in DNA: TGTGCCAGCAGCTTAGGGGGACAGATGTACCAAGAGACCCAGTACTTC.

The genes are TRBV12-3 or TRBV12-4 and TRBJ1-2, with D unresolved. The CDR3 loop spans 11 amino acids. V lost 3 bases and J lost 6, with 5 bases in between. The CDR3: CASSFKNGYTF. The CDR3 bases are TGTGCCAGCAGTTTTAAAAATGGCTACACCTTC.

The chain joins TRBV10-3 to TRBJ2-3, with 12 positions matching TRBD1. The V gene end was trimmed by 5 bases and the J gene end by 6 bases; junction bases not matched to a gene: 6. CDR3 size: 15 residues. Germline V gene lookup returns CDR1 ENHRY and CDR2 SYGVKD. The CDR3 region has the DNA TGTGCCATCAGTAGACCGGGACAGGGGGCTGATACGCAGTATTTT. Its translation is CAISRPGQGADTQYF.

The rearrangement links TRBV3-1 (or the pseudogene TRBV3-2) to TRBJ2-5; 8 bases map to TRBD1. V was pared by 4 bases and J by 4 bases, with 11 bases of the junction left unmatched. Germline values: CDR1 LGHDT, CDR2 YNNKEL (reference sequence). The CDR3 has 16 amino acids. This CDR3 reads CASSPRRQGQGETQYF. Here the CDR3 DNA reads TGTGCCAGCAGCCCTAGACGACAGGGGCAGGGAGAGACCCAGTACTTC.

This clone was recorded only once. The chain recombines TRBV18 with TRBJ2-7; 10 nucleotides match TRBD2. Germline CDR1 is KGHSH and CDR2 is LQKENI. CDR3 size: 18 residues. The V gene end was trimmed by 3 bases and the J gene end by 4 bases; junction bases not matched to a gene: 15. The CDR3 bases are TGTGCCAGCTCACCTTCTTCGTGGTCTAGCGGGAGTGGGTACGAGCAGTACTTC. Translation gives CASSPSSWSSGSGYEQYF.

The V call is TRBV5-5, the J call TRBJ1-5; 7 bases are shared with TRBD1. The germline gives CDR1 SGHKS, CDR2 YYEKEE (reference sequence). J was trimmed by 2 bases and V by 5 bases; bases with no gene match: 4. The CDR3 totals 14 residues. CDR3 bases: TGTGCCAGCAGGCCTACAGGGGGCAATCAGCCCCAGCATTTT. Its translation is CASRPTGGNQPQHF.

The chain links TRBV18 to TRBJ2-3, with 12 bases lining up with TRBD2. Germline V gene lookup returns CDR1 KGHSH and CDR2 LQKENI. The CDR3 runs to 15 residues. The trim removed 8 bases at V and 5 bases at J, leaving 8 bases unmatched. The CDR3 loop is CASALAGGPGDTQYF. The CDR3 DNA sequence: TGTGCCAGCGCCCTAGCGGGGGGGCCTGGAGATACGCAGTATTTT.

This chain links TRBV7-2 with TRBJ1-5; D may be TRBD1 (6 bases). The CDR3 has 13 residues. Germline V CDR1 and CDR2: SGHTA, FQGNSA. V dropped 1 base and J dropped 7 bases, with 8 bases sitting between them. The DNA for the CDR3 is TGTGCCAGCAGCTTAGTGGGGGCACAGCCCCAGCATTTT. Amino acids: CASSLVGAQPQHF.

This chain uses TRBV4-2 with TRBJ2-5; 9 nucleotides match TRBD2. The CDR3 runs to 16 residues. Germline-derived CDR1 and CDR2 are LGHNA and YNFKEQ. Losses at the gene ends were 0 bases for V and 4 bases for J; bases not matched to a gene: 6. The CDR3 coding sequence is TGTGCCAGCAGCCAAGATAGTAGCGGGAGCCGAGAGACCCAGTACTTC. This translates into CASSQDSSGSRETQYF.

The rearrangement joins TRBV6-6 to TRBJ1-2; a weak D match, TRBD1 (6 bases). The CDR3 has 15 residues. The ends were cut back, 6 bases at V and 1 base at J, with 15 bases in the middle. Germline V gives CDR1 MNHNY, CDR2 SVGAGI (reference sequence). DNA of the CDR3: TGTGCCAGCAGCGTAAGGGGGGGACTTAACTATGGCTACACCTTC. As protein: CASSVRGGLNYGYTF.

The chain links TRBV6-1 to TRBJ1-6; 11 bases are shared with TRBD1. The V gene end was trimmed by 3 bases and the J gene end by 0 bases; junction bases not matched to a gene: 4. The germline gives CDR1 MNHNS, CDR2 SASEGT. There are 18 residues in the CDR3. The CDR3 region has the DNA TGTGCCAGCAGTGATGGGACAGGGGGAAGCTCCTATAATTCACCCCTCCACTTT. It encodes CASSDGTGGSSYNSPLHF.